Described below is a single T cell receptor (beta chain) sequence and its context. The antigen is not known. This sample stems from a study of cytomegalovirus exposure and HLA in healthy donors. Study observations and caveats: A later analysis found common viral pathogens apparently linked to several of the most significant clusters.

CDR1 is LNHDA and CDR2 is SQIVND in the germline V gene (reference sequence). The CDR3 loop spans 14 amino acids. J lost 0 bases, V lost 8 bases, and 6 bases had no gene match. PCR primers comprised 60 Vbeta and 13 Jbeta primers. Assay: immunoSEQ multiplex PCR; the TCRdb copy retains only in-frame clones and omits some. This table has approximately 190,000 clones, around 78% appearing once. The sample taken for sequencing was PBMCs. This clonotype was obtained from a woman in her twenties or thirties in good health and CMV-seropositive. The chain has TRBV19 and TRBJ1-2; 7 bases line up with TRBD1. CDR3 sequence: CASRRQGANYGYTF. The CDR3 nucleotides read TGTGCCAGTCGCCGACAGGGAGCTAACTATGGCTACACCTTC. The full variable domain, completed using reference TRBV19 and TRBJ1-2, is DGGITQSPKYLFRKEGQNVTLSCEQNLNHDAMYWYRQDPGQGLRLIYYSQIVNDFQKGDIAEGYSVSREKKESFPLTVTSAQKNPTAFYLCASRRQGANYGYTFGSGTRLTVV.